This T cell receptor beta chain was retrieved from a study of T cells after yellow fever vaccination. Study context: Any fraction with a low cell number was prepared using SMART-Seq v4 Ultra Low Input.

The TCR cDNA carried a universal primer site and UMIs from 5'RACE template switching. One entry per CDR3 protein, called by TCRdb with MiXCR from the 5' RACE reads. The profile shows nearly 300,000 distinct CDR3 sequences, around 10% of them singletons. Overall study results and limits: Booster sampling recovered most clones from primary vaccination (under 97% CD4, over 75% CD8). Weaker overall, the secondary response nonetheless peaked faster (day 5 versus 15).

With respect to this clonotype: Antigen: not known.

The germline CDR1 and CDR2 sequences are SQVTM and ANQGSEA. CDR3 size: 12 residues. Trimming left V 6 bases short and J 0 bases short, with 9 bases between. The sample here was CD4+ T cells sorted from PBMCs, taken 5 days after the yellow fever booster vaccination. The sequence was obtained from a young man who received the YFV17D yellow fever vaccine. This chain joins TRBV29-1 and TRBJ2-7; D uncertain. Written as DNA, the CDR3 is TGCAGCGTCTCTACGAGCTCCTACGAGCAGTACGTC. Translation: CSVSTSSYEQYV.